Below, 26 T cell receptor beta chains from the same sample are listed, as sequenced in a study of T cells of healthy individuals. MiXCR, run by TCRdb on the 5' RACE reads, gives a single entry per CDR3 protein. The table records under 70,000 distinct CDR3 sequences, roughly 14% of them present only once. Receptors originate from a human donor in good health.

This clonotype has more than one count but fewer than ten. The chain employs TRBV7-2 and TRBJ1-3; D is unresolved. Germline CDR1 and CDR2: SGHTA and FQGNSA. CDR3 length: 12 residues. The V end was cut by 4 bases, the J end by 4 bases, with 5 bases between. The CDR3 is CASSSRGNTIYF. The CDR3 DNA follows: TGTGCCAGCAGCTCCCGGGGAAACACCATATATTTT.

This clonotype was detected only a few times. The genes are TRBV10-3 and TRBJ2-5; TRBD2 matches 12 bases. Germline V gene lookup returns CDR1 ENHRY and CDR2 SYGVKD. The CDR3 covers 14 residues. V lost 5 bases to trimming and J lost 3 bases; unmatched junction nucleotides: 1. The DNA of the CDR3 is TGTGCCATCAGTCGGACTAGCGGGGAAGAGACCCAGTACTTC. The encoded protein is CAISRTSGEETQYF.

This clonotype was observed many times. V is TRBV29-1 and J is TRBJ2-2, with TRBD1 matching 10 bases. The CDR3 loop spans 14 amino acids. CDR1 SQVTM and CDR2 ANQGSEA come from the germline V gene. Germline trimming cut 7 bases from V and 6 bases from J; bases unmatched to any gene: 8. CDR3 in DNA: TGCAGCGCGACGGCAGGGACAGGGGCCGGGGAGCTGTTTTTT. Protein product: CSATAGTGAGELFF.

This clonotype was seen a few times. The CDR3 protein is CASTDGRSTDTQYF. The CDR3 DNA sequence: TGCGCCAGCACCGACGGGCGAAGCACAGATACGCAGTATTTT. J is TRBJ2-3 and V is TRBV5-1; D gene uncertain. Germline V CDR1 and CDR2: SGHRS, YFSETQ. V was pared by 6 bases and J by 0 bases, with 11 bases between. The CDR3 runs 14 residues.

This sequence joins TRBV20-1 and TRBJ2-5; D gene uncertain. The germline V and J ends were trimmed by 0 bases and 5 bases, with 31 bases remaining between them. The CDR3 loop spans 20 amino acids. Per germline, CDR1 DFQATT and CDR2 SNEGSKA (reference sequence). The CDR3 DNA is TGCAGTGCTAGAGATGGCCCCGCGCCCCTCTTTGACGGCCCTGGCGAGACCCAGTACTTC. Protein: CSARDGPAPLFDGPGETQYF.

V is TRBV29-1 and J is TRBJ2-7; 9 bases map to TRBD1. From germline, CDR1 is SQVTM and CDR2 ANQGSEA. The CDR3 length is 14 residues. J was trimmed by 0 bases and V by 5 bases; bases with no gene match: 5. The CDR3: CSVLETGGSYEQYF. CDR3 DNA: TGCAGCGTTCTCGAGACAGGGGGCTCCTACGAGCAGTACTTC.

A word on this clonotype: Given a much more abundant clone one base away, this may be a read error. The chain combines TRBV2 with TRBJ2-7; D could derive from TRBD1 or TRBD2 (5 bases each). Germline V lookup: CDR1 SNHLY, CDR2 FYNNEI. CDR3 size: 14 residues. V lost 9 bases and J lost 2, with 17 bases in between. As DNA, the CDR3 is TGTGCCAGTGGGCTTCGGGACCTTACCTACGAGCAGTACTTC. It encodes CASGLRDLTYEQYF.

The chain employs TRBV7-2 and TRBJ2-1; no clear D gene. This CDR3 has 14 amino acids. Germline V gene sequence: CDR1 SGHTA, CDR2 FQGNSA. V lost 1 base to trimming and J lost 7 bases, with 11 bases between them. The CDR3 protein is CASSLGRAVNEQFF. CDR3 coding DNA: TGTGCCAGCAGCTTAGGTCGCGCGGTAAATGAGCAGTTCTTC.

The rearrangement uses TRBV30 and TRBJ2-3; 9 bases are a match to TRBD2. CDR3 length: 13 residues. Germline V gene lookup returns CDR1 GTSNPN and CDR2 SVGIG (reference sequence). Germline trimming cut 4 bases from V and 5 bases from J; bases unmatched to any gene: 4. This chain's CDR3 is CAWNSGRIDTQYF. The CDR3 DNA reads TGTGCCTGGAATAGCGGGAGAATAGATACGCAGTATTTT.

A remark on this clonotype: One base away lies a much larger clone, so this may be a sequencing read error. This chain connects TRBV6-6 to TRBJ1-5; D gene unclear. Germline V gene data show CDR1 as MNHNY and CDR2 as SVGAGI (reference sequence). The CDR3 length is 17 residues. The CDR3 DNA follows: TGTGCCAGCAGTTACCCACCTTTACGCGGCGGCCAATGGCCCCAGCGTTTT. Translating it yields CASSYPPLRGGQWPQRF.

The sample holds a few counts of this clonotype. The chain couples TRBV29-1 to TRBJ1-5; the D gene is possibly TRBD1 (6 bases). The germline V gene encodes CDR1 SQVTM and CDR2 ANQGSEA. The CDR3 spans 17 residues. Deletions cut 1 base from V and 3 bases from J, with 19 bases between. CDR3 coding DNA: TGCAGCGTTGAAGTTGGGGGGACATGGGGTTTCAATCAGCCCCAGCATTTT. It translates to CSVEVGGTWGFNQPQHF.

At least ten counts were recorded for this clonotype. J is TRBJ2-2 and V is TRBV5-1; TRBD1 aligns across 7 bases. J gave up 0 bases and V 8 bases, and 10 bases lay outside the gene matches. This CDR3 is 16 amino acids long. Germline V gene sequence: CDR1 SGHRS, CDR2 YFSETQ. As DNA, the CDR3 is TGCGCCAGTACACAGGGGTCGAACTCGAACACCGGGGAGCTGTTTTTT. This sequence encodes CASTQGSNSNTGELFF.

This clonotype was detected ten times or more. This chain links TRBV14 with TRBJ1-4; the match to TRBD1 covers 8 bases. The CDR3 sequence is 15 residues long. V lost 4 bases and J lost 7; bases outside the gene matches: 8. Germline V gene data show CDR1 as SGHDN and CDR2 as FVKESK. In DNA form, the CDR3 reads TGTGCCAGCAGCCTCGGGGGGACAGGAGTTGAAAAACTGTTTTTT. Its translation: CASSLGGTGVEKLFF.

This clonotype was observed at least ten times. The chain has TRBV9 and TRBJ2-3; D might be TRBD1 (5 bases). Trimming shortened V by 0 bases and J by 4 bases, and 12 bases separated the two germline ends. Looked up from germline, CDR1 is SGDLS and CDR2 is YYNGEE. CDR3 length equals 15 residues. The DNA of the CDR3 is TGTGCCAGCAGCGTAGCCAGGGTAGTTGCAGATACGCAGTATTTT. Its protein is CASSVARVVADTQYF.

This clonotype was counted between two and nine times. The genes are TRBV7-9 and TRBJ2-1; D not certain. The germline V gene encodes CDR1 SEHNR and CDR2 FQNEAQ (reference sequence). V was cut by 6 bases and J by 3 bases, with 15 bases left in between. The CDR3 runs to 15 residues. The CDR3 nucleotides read TGTGCCAGCAGTCCCGGGTCCCTAGTCTACAATGAGCAGTTCTTC. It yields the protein CASSPGSLVYNEQFF.

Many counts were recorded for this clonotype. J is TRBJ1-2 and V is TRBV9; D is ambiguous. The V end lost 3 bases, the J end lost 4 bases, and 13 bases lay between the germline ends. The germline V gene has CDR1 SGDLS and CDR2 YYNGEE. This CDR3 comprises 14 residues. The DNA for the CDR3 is TGTGCCAGCAGCGCGCGGACTTCCTTCTATGGCTACACCTTC. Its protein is CASSARTSFYGYTF.

The CDR3 is CASSQANGDYEQYF. The CDR3 coding sequence is TGCGCCAGCAGCCAAGCGAACGGTGACTACGAGCAGTACTTC. The chain recombines TRBV4-3 with TRBJ2-7; D is ambiguous. V lost 1 base and J 3 bases, leaving 10 bases between the germline ends. This CDR3 region has 14 residues. From germline, CDR1 is LGHNA and CDR2 YSLEER.

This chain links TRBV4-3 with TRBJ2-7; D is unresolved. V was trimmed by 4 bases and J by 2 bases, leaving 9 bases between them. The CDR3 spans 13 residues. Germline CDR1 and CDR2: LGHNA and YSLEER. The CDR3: CASSPQLAYEQYF. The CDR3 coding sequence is TGCGCCAGCAGCCCGCAGCTCGCCTACGAGCAGTACTTC.

In DNA form, the CDR3 reads TGTGCCTGGAGTGTACTAGGGGGAAACATTCAGTACTTC. This codes for CAWSVLGGNIQYF. The chain recombines TRBV30 with TRBJ2-4; maybe TRBD1 (6 bases). V lost 0 bases and J 6 bases, leaving 9 bases between the germline ends. The germline CDR1 and CDR2 sequences are GTSNPN and SVGIG (reference sequence). The CDR3 is 13 residues long.

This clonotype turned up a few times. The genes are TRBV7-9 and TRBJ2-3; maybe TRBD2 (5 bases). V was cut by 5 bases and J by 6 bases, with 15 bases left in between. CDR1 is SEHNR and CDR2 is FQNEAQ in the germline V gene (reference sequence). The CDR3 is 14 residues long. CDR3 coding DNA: TGTGCCAGCAGCCCCGCTGCGACGGGGGATACGCAGTATTTT. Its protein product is CASSPAATGDTQYF.

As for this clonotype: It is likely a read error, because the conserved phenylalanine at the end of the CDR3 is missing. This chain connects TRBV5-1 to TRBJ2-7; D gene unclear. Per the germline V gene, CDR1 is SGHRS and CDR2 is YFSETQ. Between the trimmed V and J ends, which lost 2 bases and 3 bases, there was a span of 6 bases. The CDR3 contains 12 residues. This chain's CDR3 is CASSFSGYEQYL. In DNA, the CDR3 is TGCGCCAGCAGCTTTTCAGGCTACGAGCAGTACCTC.

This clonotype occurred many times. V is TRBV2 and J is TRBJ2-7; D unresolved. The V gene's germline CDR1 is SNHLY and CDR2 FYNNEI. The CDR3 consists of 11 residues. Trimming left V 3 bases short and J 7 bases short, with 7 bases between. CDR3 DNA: TGTGCCAGCAGTGAGACGAGAGAGCAGTACTTC. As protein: CASSETREQYF.

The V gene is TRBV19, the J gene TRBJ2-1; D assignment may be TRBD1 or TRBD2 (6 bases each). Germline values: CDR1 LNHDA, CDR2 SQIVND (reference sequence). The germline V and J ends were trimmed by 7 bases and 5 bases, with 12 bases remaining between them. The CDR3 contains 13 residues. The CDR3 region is CASTPRGDNEQFF. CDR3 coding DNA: TGTGCCAGTACCCCTAGGGGGGACAATGAGCAGTTCTTC.

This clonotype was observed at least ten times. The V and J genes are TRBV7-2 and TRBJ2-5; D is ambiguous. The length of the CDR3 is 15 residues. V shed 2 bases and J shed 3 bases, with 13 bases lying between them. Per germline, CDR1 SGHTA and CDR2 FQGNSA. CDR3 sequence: CASSLIFSGEETQYF. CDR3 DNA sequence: TGTGCCAGCAGCTTAATTTTTTCAGGTGAAGAGACCCAGTACTTC.

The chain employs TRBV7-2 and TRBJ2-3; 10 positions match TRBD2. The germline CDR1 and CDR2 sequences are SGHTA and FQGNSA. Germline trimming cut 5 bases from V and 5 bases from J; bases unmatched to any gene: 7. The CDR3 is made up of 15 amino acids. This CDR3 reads CASSLSAGGLDTQYF. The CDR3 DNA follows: TGTGCCAGCAGCCTCTCAGCGGGGGGGCTAGATACGCAGTATTTT.

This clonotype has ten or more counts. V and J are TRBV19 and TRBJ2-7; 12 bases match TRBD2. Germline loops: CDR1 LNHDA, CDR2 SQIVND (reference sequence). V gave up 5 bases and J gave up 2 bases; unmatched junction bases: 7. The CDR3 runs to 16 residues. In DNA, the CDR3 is TGTGCCAGTAGTTCCCGGACTAGCGGGGCACCCTACGAGCAGTACTTC. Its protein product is CASSSRTSGAPYEQYF.